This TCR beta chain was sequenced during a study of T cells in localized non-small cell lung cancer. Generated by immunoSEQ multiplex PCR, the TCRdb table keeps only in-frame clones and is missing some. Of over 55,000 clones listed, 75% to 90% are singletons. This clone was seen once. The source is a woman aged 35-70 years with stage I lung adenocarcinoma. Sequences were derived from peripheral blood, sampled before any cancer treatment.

The CDR3 DNA sequence: TGCGCCAGCAGTGACACCGGGACAGGGCTCTACGAGCAGTACTTC. The encoded protein is CASSDTGTGLYEQYF. The genes are TRBV10-1 and TRBJ2-7, with 9 positions matching TRBD1. Germline loops: CDR1 WNHNN, CDR2 SYGVQD (reference sequence). This CDR3 comprises 15 residues. Losses at the gene ends were 3 bases for V and 3 bases for J; bases not matched to a gene: 6.